These T cell receptor beta chains were read from a single sample in a study of immune cell composition in non-small cell lung cancer. Measured with immunoSEQ multiplex PCR; TCRdb has only the in-frame clones, and not every one. The table shows 5,600 or so clones, with about 77% occurring only once. Sequencing was carried out using lung tumor tissue. The receptors come from a human donor with non-small cell lung cancer. Both conserved end residues are part of each CDR3. The D gene is left open where the match is weak. For some rows the clone size is stated as once, few or many, or as a class when expanded; others skip it.

V,J,size,D,DNA,CDR3
TRBV5-1,TRBJ2-2,.,.,TGCGCCAGCAGCTTGGGGACAGTCACCGGGGAGCTGTTTTTT,CASSLGTVTGELFF
TRBV27,TRBJ2-1,once,.,TGTGCCAGCAGTAGACTAGGCTCCTACAATGAGCAGTTCTTC,CASSRLGSYNEQFF
TRBV19,TRBJ1-2,.,.,TGTGCCAGTTCCGAGACAGTGGCTACGGATGGCTACACCTTC,CASSETVATDGYTF
TRBV28,TRBJ1-4,.,.,TGTGCCAGCAGTTTTGGGCTGTTGAATGAAAAACTGTTTTTT,CASSFGLLNEKLFF
TRBV19,TRBJ2-1,.,.,TGTGCCAGTGGGGGGGCCTCCTACAATGAGCAGTTCTTC,CASGGASYNEQFF
TRBV6-1,TRBJ1-4,.,TRBD1,TGTGCCAGCAGTGAATTACAGGGGAAAAATGAAAAACTGTTTTTT,CASSELQGKNEKLFF
TRBV7-8,TRBJ1-1,.,.,TGTGCCAGCAGCGGACGACAGAGCGCCACTGAAGCTTTCTTT,CASSGRQSATEAFF
TRBV4-1,TRBJ2-6,.,.,TGCGCCAGCAGCCAAGAGACGGGGTTCGCTGGGGCCAACGTCCTGACTTTC,CASSQETGFAGANVLTF
TRBV7-2,TRBJ2-7,.,TRBD1,TGTGCCAGCAGCTTAGACCAGGGGGCCTACGAGCAGTACTTC,CASSLDQGAYEQYF
TRBV7-3,TRBJ2-5,.,TRBD1,TGTGCCAGCAGCTTATTGGGGTCAGGGGGAAAAGAGACCCAGTACTTC,CASSLLGSGGKETQYF
TRBV6-5,TRBJ1-2,.,.,TGTGCCAGCAGTCAAAAGCTCTATGGCTACACCTTC,CASSQKLYGYTF
TRBV29-1,TRBJ1-2,.,.,TGCAGCGTTGCAGACGCCGGCAGGGCTGGCGGCTACACCTTC,CSVADAGRAGGYTF
TRBV5-1,TRBJ2-3,.,TRBD2,TGCGCCAGCAGCTTGGACCGGGGAGGGATAGATACGCAGTATTTT,CASSLDRGGIDTQYF